This T cell receptor beta chain appears in the sequencing data of a study of T cell responses to AZD1222 COVID-19 vaccine. Libraries were prepared by immunoSEQ multiplex PCR; TCRdb keeps only in-frame clonotypes and omits some of them. The table records some 150,000 clones, approximately 85% of them present only once. V lost 4 bases and J lost 9; bases outside the gene matches: 14. The CDR3 extends over 16 amino acids. Germline V gene data show CDR1 as SGHAT and CDR2 as FQNNGV. The J gene is TRBJ2-2, the V gene TRBV11-2; the match to TRBD2 covers 7 bases. The receptor comes from an adult in good health. The sequenced sample was peripheral blood, obtained on day 0 of AZD1222 vaccination. CDR3 in amino acids: CASSYGSGGSTWELFF. In DNA form, the CDR3 reads TGTGCCAGCAGCTACGGCTCAGGCGGGAGTACCTGGGAGCTGTTTTTT. Together with reference TRBV11-2 and TRBJ2-2, the CDR3 gives the full variable domain: EAGVAQSPRYKIIEKRQSVAFWCNPISGHATLYWYQQILGQGPKLLIQFQNNGVVDDSQLPKDRFSAERLKGVDSTLKIQPAKLEDSAVYLCASSYGSGGSTWELFFGEGSRLTVL.